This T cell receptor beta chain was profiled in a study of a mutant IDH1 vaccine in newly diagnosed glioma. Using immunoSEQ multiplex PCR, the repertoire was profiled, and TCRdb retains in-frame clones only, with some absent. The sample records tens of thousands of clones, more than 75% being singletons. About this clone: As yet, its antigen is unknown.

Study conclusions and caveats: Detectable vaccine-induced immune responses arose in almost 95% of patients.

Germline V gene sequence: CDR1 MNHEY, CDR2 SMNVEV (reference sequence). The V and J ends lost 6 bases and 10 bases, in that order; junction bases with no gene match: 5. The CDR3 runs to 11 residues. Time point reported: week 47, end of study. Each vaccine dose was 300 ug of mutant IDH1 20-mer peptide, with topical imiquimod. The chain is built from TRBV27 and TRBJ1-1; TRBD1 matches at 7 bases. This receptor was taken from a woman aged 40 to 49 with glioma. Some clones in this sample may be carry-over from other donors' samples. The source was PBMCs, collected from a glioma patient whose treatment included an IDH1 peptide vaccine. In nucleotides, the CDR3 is TGTGCCAGCAGCTCCAGGGGGGGAGCTTTCTTT. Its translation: CASSSRGGAFF.